What follows are 9 T cell receptor beta chains derived from one specimen sequenced in a study of blood T cell repertoires in COVID-19. Profiled with immunoSEQ multiplex PCR; TCRdb holds only in-frame clones, not every one. The data hold about 160,000 clones, with 60% to 85% observed a single time. The specimen sequenced was peripheral blood. The origin of the receptors is a man aged 55 to 70 with acute or convalescent COVID-19.

The V and J genes are TRBV5-1 and TRBJ2-1, with D perhaps matching TRBD2 (6 bases). The CDR3 is 17 residues long. Trimming took off 3 bases at V and 0 bases at J, with 16 bases between the two ends. Germline V CDR1 and CDR2: SGHRS, YFSETQ. CDR3 sequence (DNA): TGCGCCAGCAGCTCGCGAATAGCGGAGAGCTCCTACAATGAGCAGTTCTTC. Amino acids: CASSSRIAESSYNEQFF.

V and J are TRBV24-1 and TRBJ2-5; the D gene is possibly TRBD1 (5 bases). This CDR3 has 13 amino acids. The V gene's germline CDR1 is KGHDR and CDR2 SFDVKD. The ends were cut back, 4 bases at V and 3 bases at J, with 8 bases in the middle. The CDR3 spells CATSDYRKETQYF. The CDR3 nucleotides read TGTGCCACCAGTGACTACAGGAAAGAGACCCAGTACTTC.

This chain uses TRBV30 with TRBJ2-7; TRBD1 aligns across 10 bases. The V segment lost 2 bases and the J segment 5 bases; nucleotides outside the gene matches: 3. The germline V gene encodes CDR1 GTSNPN and CDR2 SVGIG (reference sequence). The CDR3 has 13 residues. In DNA, the CDR3 is TGTGCCTGGAGTCCGACAGGGGGCAACGAGCAGTACTTC. It is translated as CAWSPTGGNEQYF.

V usage is TRBV10-3 and J usage is TRBJ2-7; TRBD1 aligns across 10 bases. Per germline, CDR1 ENHRY and CDR2 SYGVKD. The CDR3 has 14 residues. V trimming: 4 bases; J trimming: 2 bases; junction bases outside the gene matches: 2. CDR3 sequence: CAISVGQGPYEQYF. The CDR3, as DNA: TGTGCCATCAGTGTGGGACAGGGGCCCTACGAGCAGTACTTC.

This clone was observed a handful of times. The rearrangement uses TRBV19 and TRBJ1-2; D uncertain. V shed 7 bases and J shed 4 bases, with 13 bases lying between them. The CDR3 contains 13 residues. Germline assignment: CDR1 LNHDA and CDR2 SQIVND (reference sequence). CDR3 region: CASTNREFYGYTF. CDR3 nucleotides: TGTGCCAGTACTAACCGGGAGTTCTATGGCTACACCTTC.

The chain recombines TRBV4-1 with TRBJ2-1; the match to TRBD2 covers 12 bases. Germline assignment: CDR1 MGHRA and CDR2 YSYEKL. V lost 0 bases and J lost 8; bases outside the gene matches: 8. This CDR3 spans 17 amino acids. The CDR3 protein is CASSQDRGTSGHHEQFF. In DNA form, the CDR3 reads TGCGCCAGCAGCCAAGATCGGGGGACTAGCGGGCACCATGAGCAGTTCTTC.

The gene calls are TRBV12-3 or TRBV12-4 and TRBJ2-3; 9 nucleotides agree with TRBD1. This CDR3 contains 11 residues. V lost 6 bases and J lost 14; bases outside the gene matches: 6. This chain's CDR3 is CASSYRGLRYF. Here the CDR3 DNA reads TGTGCCAGCAGCTACAGGGGGCTGAGGTATTTT.

This clone was seen a few times. The rearrangement uses TRBV28 and TRBJ1-3; the D is unclear. From germline, CDR1 is MDHEN and CDR2 SYDVKM. The V and J ends lost 2 bases and 0 bases respectively, with 8 bases between them. The CDR3 loop spans 15 amino acids. CDR3 in amino acids: CASSLPAYSGNTIYF. In DNA form, the CDR3 reads TGTGCCAGCAGTTTACCAGCGTACTCTGGAAACACCATATATTTT.

This clone was detected only a few times. The V gene is TRBV6-6, the J gene TRBJ2-5, with D uncertain. Germline V gives CDR1 MNHNY, CDR2 SVGAGI (reference sequence). This CDR3 has 13 amino acids. Trimming left V 5 bases short and J 0 bases short, with 7 bases between. In DNA form, the CDR3 reads TGTGCCAGCAGTGGCCAGAACCAAGAGACCCAGTACTTC. Its translation is CASSGQNQETQYF.